The T cell receptor (beta chain) described here comes from a study of OX40 agonist ivuxolimab in advanced cancers. At the level of the study: Ivuxolimab was delivered to patients intravenously every 2 weeks at doses spanning 0.01 to 10 mg/kg. Overall study results and limits: CD4+ and CD8+ blood T cells expanded clonally by week 6 at 0.1 to 3.0 mg/kg. Normalized T-cell clonal expansion was also low in a subset of nonresponders.

The germline V gene has CDR1 MNHNS and CDR2 SASEGT. V lost 7 bases and J 2 bases, leaving 15 bases between the germline ends. CDR3 length: 14 residues. The data were produced by immunoSEQ multiplex PCR, yet TCRdb's version contains in-frame clones alone and is incomplete. The sample yields several thousand clones, around 78% seen once. Blood was sampled at baseline, cycle 4 day 1, and cycle 7 day 1. Comment on this clone: The antigen is unknown.

The J gene is TRBJ2-7, the V gene TRBV6-1; D is possibly TRBD1 (7 bases). The specimen comprised CD4+ or CD8+ T cells sorted from blood, sampled in a trial of the OX40 agonist ivuxolimab. The clonotype originates from an adult with an advanced solid tumor such as melanoma, head and neck, liver or kidney cancer. CDR3 in amino acids: CASTWRDSTYEQYF. The CDR3 DNA reads TGTGCCAGCACGTGGCGGGACAGTACCTACGAGCAGTACTTC.